Below, 19 T cell receptor beta chains from the same sample are listed, as sequenced in a study of cytomegalovirus exposure and HLA in healthy donors. Both 60 Vbeta primers and 13 Jbeta primers went into the PCR. Sequencing was performed with immunoSEQ multiplex PCR; in TCRdb, only in-frame clones are kept and a portion is missing. This table has about 130,000 clones, over 70% appearing once. Sequences were obtained from PBMCs. These receptor sequences come from a man in his thirties or forties in good health and CMV-seronegative.

The chain joins TRBV6-6 to TRBJ1-1, with D tentatively TRBD1 (5 bases). V was pared by 2 bases and J by 5 bases, with 6 bases between. The CDR3 has 12 residues. Germline CDR1 reads MNHNY; CDR2 reads SVGAGI (reference sequence). The CDR3 DNA reads as TGTGCCAGCAGTTACGGGGGGACTGAAGCTTTCTTT. Translated, it gives CASSYGGTEAFF.

The chain is built from TRBV5-6 and TRBJ1-4, with 8 bases identical to TRBD1. The CDR3 is 16 residues long. V shed 3 bases, J shed 6 bases, and the junction held 10 bases outside the gene matches. Looked up from germline, CDR1 is SGHDT and CDR2 is YYEEEE. Here the CDR3 DNA reads TGTGCCAGCAGCTCCAGAACCGGGACAGGACATGAAAAACTGTTTTTT. This encodes CASSSRTGTGHEKLFF.

The chain couples TRBV7-6 to TRBJ2-7; TRBD2 might be the D (5 bases). The CDR3 is 13 amino acids. V dropped 3 bases and J dropped 4 bases, with 10 bases sitting between them. Germline V gene lookup returns CDR1 SGHVS and CDR2 FNYEAQ. The CDR3 loop is CASSLMRGYEQYF. The CDR3 DNA is TGTGCCAGCAGCTTGATGCGAGGGTACGAGCAGTACTTC.

The chain employs TRBV11-2 and TRBJ2-7; TRBD1 is a possible D gene (6 bases). The CDR3 runs 13 residues. V lost 5 bases to trimming and J lost 2 bases, with 10 bases between them. Germline V CDR1 and CDR2: SGHAT, FQNNGV. The CDR3 sequence is CASSMDRAYEQYF. The DNA for the CDR3 is TGTGCCAGCAGCATGGACAGAGCCTACGAGCAGTACTTC.

This rearrangement joins TRBV14 to TRBJ2-6; TRBD1 is a possible D gene (7 bases). The V end lost 4 bases, the J end lost 4 bases, and 23 bases lay between the germline ends. Germline V lookup: CDR1 SGHDN, CDR2 FVKESK. The CDR3 has 19 residues. The CDR3 bases are TGTGCCAGCAGCCGCGGGACAGCCTTTTCTGTGGACGGGGCCAACGTCCTGACTTTC. This sequence encodes CASSRGTAFSVDGANVLTF.

The chain has TRBV5-1 and TRBJ2-3; 14 bases line up with TRBD2. The CDR3 has 16 amino acids. Looked up from germline, CDR1 is SGHRS and CDR2 is YFSETQ. With V trimmed by 4 bases and J by 6 bases, 7 bases remained unmatched. CDR3 in amino acids: CASSTGLAGVWDTQYF. The CDR3 nucleotides read TGCGCCAGCAGCACGGGACTAGCGGGAGTATGGGATACGCAGTATTTT.

The gene calls are TRBV7-2 and TRBJ2-4; weak D call: TRBD1 (5 bases). With 3 bases removed from V and 0 bases from J, the gap between germline ends came to 12 bases. Germline CDR1 SGHTA, CDR2 FQGNSA. The CDR3 extends over 16 amino acids. The CDR3 here is CASSFSSQGAKNIQYF. The CDR3 DNA reads as TGTGCCAGCAGCTTCTCTTCCCAGGGAGCCAAAAACATTCAGTACTTC.

The gene calls are TRBV6-6 and TRBJ2-3; 8 bases match TRBD2. The V gene end was trimmed by 7 bases and the J gene end by 2 bases; junction bases not matched to a gene: 5. CDR3 size: 14 residues. Germline V gene data show CDR1 as MNHNY and CDR2 as SVGAGI (reference sequence). The CDR3 DNA reads TGTGCCAGCATAGCTAGCGGGCTCACAGATACGCAGTATTTT. Translated: CASIASGLTDTQYF.

The chain joins TRBV2 to TRBJ2-3; 7 nucleotides match TRBD2. CDR3 size: 14 residues. Unmatched junction bases numbered 8, after V lost 7 bases and J lost 4 bases. Germline values: CDR1 SNHLY, CDR2 FYNNEI. The CDR3 reads CASKMAGAADTQYF. In DNA form, the CDR3 reads TGTGCCAGCAAGATGGCGGGAGCGGCAGATACGCAGTATTTT.

This clone was seen more than once but under ten times. V gene TRBV7-2 combines with J gene TRBJ2-2, with no clear D. The CDR3 spans 14 residues. Germline V gene data show CDR1 as SGHTA and CDR2 as FQGNSA. Trimming left V 1 base short and J 3 bases short, with 6 bases between. CDR3 amino acids: CASSLVGYTGELFF. DNA for the CDR3: TGTGCCAGCAGCTTAGTTGGCTACACCGGGGAGCTGTTTTTT.

This clone has just a few counts. J is TRBJ1-2 and V is TRBV6-5; the match to TRBD1 covers 7 bases. V trimming: 4 bases; J trimming: 2 bases; junction bases outside the gene matches: 10. The CDR3 runs to 16 residues. Germline lookup yields CDR1 MNHEY and CDR2 SVGAGI. CDR3: CASSSTPGTANYGYTF. CDR3 in DNA: TGTGCCAGCAGTTCGACCCCCGGGACAGCAAACTATGGCTACACCTTC.

This chain connects TRBV5-1 to TRBJ1-4; a weak D match, TRBD1 (6 bases). The germline V gene encodes CDR1 SGHRS and CDR2 YFSETQ. V gave up 2 bases and J gave up 7 bases, with 12 bases separating them. The CDR3 runs 14 residues. As DNA, the CDR3 is TGCGCCAGCAGCTTCGGGGGGCGAGGTGAAAAACTGTTTTTT. Its translation is CASSFGGRGEKLFF.

This chain's CDR3 is CAISAVRGANQPQHF. The CDR3 coding sequence is TGTGCCATCAGTGCGGTCAGGGGGGCGAATCAGCCCCAGCATTTT. The chain carries TRBV10-3 and TRBJ1-5, with 7 positions matching TRBD1. Germline V gene sequence: CDR1 ENHRY, CDR2 SYGVKD. This CDR3 region has 15 residues. The V segment lost 4 bases and the J segment 4 bases; nucleotides outside the gene matches: 7.

The chain employs TRBV4-2 and TRBJ2-1; TRBD1 might be the D (5 bases). Between the trimmed V and J ends, which lost 6 bases and 8 bases, there was a span of 17 bases. This CDR3 is built from 14 residues. Germline assignment: CDR1 LGHNA and CDR2 YNFKEQ. The CDR3: CASSRIQGGDEQFF. The CDR3 DNA is TGTGCCAGCAGTCGGATCCAGGGCGGCGATGAGCAGTTCTTC.

The rearrangement joins TRBV5-6 to TRBJ2-7; TRBD1 aligns across 8 bases. V shed 4 bases, J shed 3 bases, and the junction held 6 bases outside the gene matches. Germline CDR1 is SGHDT and CDR2 is YYEEEE. This CDR3 comprises 14 residues. For the CDR3, the DNA is TGTGCCAGCAGCACCTGGACAGGGAACTACGAGCAGTACTTC. This codes for CASSTWTGNYEQYF. Full variable domain (remainder filled in from reference TRBV5-6 and TRBJ2-7): DAGVTQSPTHLIKTRGQQVTLRCSPKSGHDTVSWYQQALGQGPQFIFQYYEEEERQRGNFPDRFSGHQFPNYSSELNVNALLLGDSALYLCASSTWTGNYEQYFGPGTRLTVT.

In its sample, this clone was seen a few times. The V call is TRBV27, the J call TRBJ2-7; D is unresolved. Trimming shortened V by 5 bases and J by 2 bases, and 16 bases separated the two germline ends. Germline V gene lookup returns CDR1 MNHEY and CDR2 SMNVEV (reference sequence). There are 15 residues in the CDR3. The CDR3 DNA reads as TGTGCCAGCAGTACCGTCGATCGGGTGCCCTACGAGCAGTACTTC. This gives the protein CASSTVDRVPYEQYF.

The rearrangement links TRBV4-1 to TRBJ1-5; no firm D call. Trimming pared 5 bases from V and 1 base from J, leaving 12 bases between. The CDR3 is 15 amino acids. CDR1 is MGHRA and CDR2 is YSYEKL in the germline V gene. The CDR3 here is CASSVQGDSNQPQHF. The CDR3 DNA sequence: TGCGCCAGCAGCGTCCAAGGAGACAGCAATCAGCCCCAGCATTTT.

This clone was detected only a few times. The rearrangement links TRBV2 to TRBJ1-5, with TRBD1 as a possible D gene (6 bases). The V and J ends lost 5 bases and 0 bases respectively, with 8 bases between them. The CDR3 is made up of 14 amino acids. Looked up from germline, CDR1 is SNHLY and CDR2 is FYNNEI. In nucleotides, the CDR3 is TGTGCCAGCAGTAGGACAGCTAGCAATCAGCCCCAGCATTTT. Protein sequence: CASSRTASNQPQHF. Filled out from reference TRBV2 and TRBJ1-5, the complete variable domain reads EPEVTQTPSHQVTQMGQEVILRCVPISNHLYFYWYRQILGQKVEFLVSFYNNEISEKSEIFDDQFSVERPDGSNFTLKIRSTKLEDSAMYFCASSRTASNQPQHFGDGTRLSIL.

The chain combines TRBV29-1 with TRBJ2-7; D is possibly TRBD1 (6 bases). The V gene's germline CDR1 is SQVTM and CDR2 ANQGSEA. V lost 4 bases and J 2 bases, leaving 15 bases between the germline ends. The CDR3 extends over 14 amino acids. CDR3: CSVGVMGAAYEQYF. CDR3 coding DNA: TGCAGCGTTGGAGTTATGGGGGCGGCCTACGAGCAGTACTTC.